This T cell receptor (beta chain) came from a study of cytomegalovirus exposure and HLA in healthy donors. The CDR3 contains 13 residues. Losses at the gene ends were 4 bases for V and 5 bases for J; bases not matched to a gene: 2. Per the germline V gene, CDR1 is GTSNPN and CDR2 is SVGIG (reference sequence). At collection, donors were nominally healthy, but unrecorded immune exposures were probable. Concerning this clone: Its matching antigen is unknown.

The study ran its PCR with 60 Vbeta and 13 Jbeta primers. Only in-frame clones appear in the TCRdb table, and some are missing; sequencing was by immunoSEQ multiplex PCR. The data hold some 200,000 clones, with roughly 84% observed a single time. Findings and caveats of the study: A previous analysis found most TCR beta V segments productive roughly 87% or roughly 30% of the time. In a later analysis, TCR beta V- and J-gene trimming showed a link to a missense DCLRE1C variant.

Sequencing was done on a sample of PBMCs. The TCR sequence derives from a woman between 45 and 60 years old in good health and CMV-seropositive. The J gene is TRBJ1-4, the V gene TRBV30, with TRBD1 identical over 9 bases. The CDR3 coding sequence is TGTGCCTGGACCGGGACAGGGAATGAAAAACTGTTTTTT. Translating it yields CAWTGTGNEKLFF.